These T cell receptor beta chains were read from a single sample in a study of T-cell memory formation after mild COVID-19. One entry per CDR3 protein results from TCRdb running MiXCR on the 5' RACE reads. The sample carries approximately 560,000 distinct CDR3 sequences, around 15% recorded once. Sequenced material: PBMCs or a T cell subset sorted from them (not recorded which). The receptors were sampled from an adult woman who had mild COVID-19 (a few samples of this study predate the infection). Cell type and time point are not known. Both conserved end residues are part of each CDR3. The D gene is left open where the match is weak. Size is omitted from some rows. Given values are once, few, many or a class for expanded clones.

v_gene: TRBV7-8; j_gene: TRBJ2-7; d_gene: TRBD1; abundance: -; CDR3nt: TGTGCCAGCAGCCAGGGGGCAGGGCTTAACGAGCAGTACTTC; CDR3aa: CASSQGAGLNEQYF
v_gene: TRBV23-1; j_gene: TRBJ1-6; d_gene: -; abundance: -; CDR3nt: TGCGCCAGCAGTCACAGACAGTATTCACCCCTCCACTTT; CDR3aa: CASSHRQYSPLHF
v_gene: TRBV27; j_gene: TRBJ2-1; d_gene: -; abundance: few; CDR3nt: TGTGCCAGCAGCCCAGGTAGGGGCGATGAGCAGTTCTTC; CDR3aa: CASSPGRGDEQFF
v_gene: TRBV5-1; j_gene: TRBJ1-2; d_gene: TRBD1; abundance: many; CDR3nt: TGTGCCAGCAGCCTGGACAGGGGAGGAGGCTACACCTTC; CDR3aa: CASSLDRGGGYTF
v_gene: TRBV6-5; j_gene: TRBJ1-5; d_gene: TRBD1; abundance: many; CDR3nt: TGTGCCAGCAGCCGGGGGACAGGGGGGAATCAGCCCCAGCATTTT; CDR3aa: CASSRGTGGNQPQHF
v_gene: TRBV2; j_gene: TRBJ1-2; d_gene: TRBD1; abundance: -; CDR3nt: TGTGCCAGCAGTGTTGACAGGGCCCTCTATGGCTACACCTTC; CDR3aa: CASSVDRALYGYTF
v_gene: TRBV24-1; j_gene: TRBJ2-7; d_gene: -; abundance: -; CDR3nt: TGTGCCACCAGTGATCGAGGTTACGAGCAGTACTTC; CDR3aa: CATSDRGYEQYF
v_gene: TRBV6-2/TRBV6-3; j_gene: TRBJ2-2; d_gene: -; abundance: -; CDR3nt: TGTGCCAGCAGTACGGGAATTCTGACCGGGGAGCTGTTTTTT; CDR3aa: CASSTGILTGELFF
v_gene: TRBV11-3; j_gene: TRBJ2-2; d_gene: TRBD1; abundance: -; CDR3nt: TGTGCCAGCAGCTCGGCCGGGACAGGGACCACCGGGGAGCTGTTTTTT; CDR3aa: CASSSAGTGTTGELFF
v_gene: TRBV10-3; j_gene: TRBJ1-1; d_gene: -; abundance: -; CDR3nt: TGTGCCATCAGTGAGTCACAGGATTTGAACACTGAAGCTTTCTTT; CDR3aa: CAISESQDLNTEAFF
v_gene: TRBV12-3/TRBV12-4; j_gene: TRBJ1-5; d_gene: -; abundance: few; CDR3nt: TGTGCCAGCAGTTTAGCCCCGGCCTGGAGCAATCAGCCCCAGCATTTT; CDR3aa: CASSLAPAWSNQPQHF
v_gene: TRBV3-1; j_gene: TRBJ1-2; d_gene: -; abundance: few; CDR3nt: TGTGCCAGCAGCCAAATTGAGGGTGCTGTTGGCTACACCTTC; CDR3aa: CASSQIEGAVGYTF
v_gene: TRBV6-2/TRBV6-3; j_gene: TRBJ1-5; d_gene: TRBD1; abundance: few; CDR3nt: TGTGCCAGCAGTTACGACAGGGCGCCCATGCGGCCCCAGCATTTT; CDR3aa: CASSYDRAPMRPQHF
v_gene: TRBV20-1; j_gene: TRBJ1-6; d_gene: -; abundance: -; CDR3nt: TGCAGTGCTCCCGTACAGCTTTATAATTCACCCCTCCACTTT; CDR3aa: CSAPVQLYNSPLHF
v_gene: TRBV29-1; j_gene: TRBJ2-5; d_gene: TRBD1; abundance: -; CDR3nt: TGCAGCGTTGTGACAGGGATAGAGACCCAGTACTTC; CDR3aa: CSVVTGIETQYF
v_gene: TRBV4-2; j_gene: TRBJ2-1; d_gene: TRBD1; abundance: -; CDR3nt: TGTGCCAGCAGCCTTTCCGGGACAGGGTTAAACAATGAGCAGTTCTTC; CDR3aa: CASSLSGTGLNNEQFF
v_gene: TRBV7-8; j_gene: TRBJ2-3; d_gene: TRBD2; abundance: few; CDR3nt: TGTGCCAGCAGCCCGAGACTAGCGGGGGGACAAGATACGCAGTATTTT; CDR3aa: CASSPRLAGGQDTQYF
v_gene: TRBV12-3/TRBV12-4; j_gene: TRBJ2-3; d_gene: -; abundance: -; CDR3nt: TGTGCCAGCACGGTGGGGGATACAGATACGCAGTATTTT; CDR3aa: CASTVGDTDTQYF
v_gene: TRBV29-1; j_gene: TRBJ2-3; d_gene: TRBD2; abundance: -; CDR3nt: TGCAGCGTTTGGTTACGGGGGGATAGCACAGATACGCAGTATTTT; CDR3aa: CSVWLRGDSTDTQYF
v_gene: TRBV10-3; j_gene: TRBJ2-7; d_gene: TRBD2; abundance: few; CDR3nt: TGTGCCATCAGTGAGTCGGAAGCGGGGGGCTCCTACGAGCAGTACTTC; CDR3aa: CAISESEAGGSYEQYF
v_gene: TRBV4-1; j_gene: TRBJ1-2; d_gene: -; abundance: few; CDR3nt: TGCGCCAGCAGCCCTAGCAGGAGCTTGGAATACTATGGCTACACCTTC; CDR3aa: CASSPSRSLEYYGYTF
v_gene: TRBV29-1; j_gene: TRBJ1-1; d_gene: -; abundance: -; CDR3nt: TGCAGCGTTGTGAGGACTGAAGCTTTCTTT; CDR3aa: CSVVRTEAFF
v_gene: TRBV27; j_gene: TRBJ1-2; d_gene: -; abundance: -; CDR3nt: TGTGCCAGCAGGGCAATTAGACTACGGAACTATGGCTACACCTTC; CDR3aa: CASRAIRLRNYGYTF
v_gene: TRBV12-3/TRBV12-4; j_gene: TRBJ2-1; d_gene: -; abundance: -; CDR3nt: TGTGCCAGGGCTATACGGGAATCAAATGAGCAGTTCTTC; CDR3aa: CARAIRESNEQFF
v_gene: TRBV7-9; j_gene: TRBJ2-7; d_gene: -; abundance: few; CDR3nt: TGTGCCAGCAGCTTAAGGCAGACAGACGAGCAGTACTTC; CDR3aa: CASSLRQTDEQYF
v_gene: TRBV7-2; j_gene: TRBJ1-5; d_gene: -; abundance: few; CDR3nt: TGTGCCAGCAGCTTAAGGCGTTCTGACAATCAGCCCCAGCATTTT; CDR3aa: CASSLRRSDNQPQHF
v_gene: TRBV11-3; j_gene: TRBJ2-6; d_gene: -; abundance: -; CDR3nt: TGTGCCAGCAGCCCACGTACGAGGGCCAACGTCCTGACTTTC; CDR3aa: CASSPRTRANVLTF
v_gene: TRBV12-3/TRBV12-4; j_gene: TRBJ2-1; d_gene: TRBD2; abundance: few; CDR3nt: TGTGCCAGCAGTTTTGGTAGCGGGGGGGCAATCAATGAGCAGTTCTTC; CDR3aa: CASSFGSGGAINEQFF
v_gene: TRBV7-6; j_gene: TRBJ2-2; d_gene: TRBD2; abundance: few; CDR3nt: TGTGCCAGCAGCCCGACTAGCTCGGATTTCGGGGAGCTGTTTTTT; CDR3aa: CASSPTSSDFGELFF
v_gene: TRBV12-3/TRBV12-4; j_gene: TRBJ2-3; d_gene: TRBD2; abundance: -; CDR3nt: TGTGCCAGGCCAGCGGGAGAGGCGGAGTATTTT; CDR3aa: CARPAGEAEYF
v_gene: TRBV15; j_gene: TRBJ2-4; d_gene: -; abundance: -; CDR3nt: TGTGCCACCAGCAGAGAGAAAACAGATTTAGCCAAAAACATTCAGTACTTC; CDR3aa: CATSREKTDLAKNIQYF
v_gene: TRBV4-2; j_gene: TRBJ2-5; d_gene: TRBD2; abundance: few; CDR3nt: TGTGCCAGCAGCCAGCAGCCGCCTGGAGTAGCGGGCGAAAGGAGGGACCAGTACTTC; CDR3aa: CASSQQPPGVAGERRDQYF
v_gene: TRBV20-1; j_gene: TRBJ2-3; d_gene: TRBD2; abundance: few; CDR3nt: TGCAGTGCTTGGGCGCCGGGAGGAGATACGCAGTATTTT; CDR3aa: CSAWAPGGDTQYF